These 13 T cell receptor beta chains share one sample of origin, sequenced in a study of Ad26.COV2.S vaccination and SARS-CoV-2 variants. Libraries were prepared by immunoSEQ multiplex PCR; TCRdb keeps only in-frame clonotypes and omits some of them. The sample consists of around 340,000 clones, about 88% of them appearing once. The treatment is: around 19 received Ad26.COV2.S at low or high dose, single or two shots; five or six received placebo; per-sample allocation not given. Each sample was drawn 63 days after the first injection (of vaccine or placebo). The source material was peripheral blood, sampled in a trial of Ad26.COV2.S vaccine versus placebo. Receptors originate from a person between 18 and 65 years old who received the Ad26.COV2.S COVID-19 vaccine or a placebo.

The rearrangement uses TRBV5-1 and TRBJ2-1; 12 bases match TRBD2. J was trimmed by 0 bases and V by 4 bases; bases with no gene match: 17. CDR1 is SGHRS and CDR2 is YFSETQ in the germline V gene. CDR3 length: 21 residues. DNA for the CDR3: TGCGCCAGCAGCCCTTCCCAGACTAGCGGGAGCCGATACAGCTCCTACAATGAGCAGTTCTTC. Residues: CASSPSQTSGSRYSSYNEQFF.

The J gene is TRBJ1-3, the V gene TRBV6-2 or TRBV6-3; no firm D call. CDR1 MNHEY and CDR2 SVGEGT come from the germline V gene. This CDR3 contains 14 residues. The V and J ends lost 6 bases and 0 bases respectively, with 9 bases between them. The CDR3 loop is CASSPSVSGNTIYF. For the CDR3, the DNA is TGTGCCAGCAGCCCCTCGGTCTCTGGAAACACCATATATTTT.

In its sample, this clone was seen a few times. The rearrangement joins TRBV19 to TRBJ1-1; D may be TRBD1 (6 bases). This CDR3 has 13 amino acids. The V end lost 5 bases, the J end lost 5 bases, and 12 bases lay between the germline ends. Per the germline V gene, CDR1 is LNHDA and CDR2 is SQIVND (reference sequence). CDR3 region: CASSPHQGTEAFF. In DNA, the CDR3 is TGTGCCAGTAGTCCCCACCAGGGGACTGAAGCTTTCTTT.

The chain is built from TRBV4-1 and TRBJ2-7; TRBD2 matches 9 bases. Germline lookup yields CDR1 MGHRA and CDR2 YSYEKL. V was clipped by 3 bases and J by 9 bases; unmatched bases: 6. The CDR3 has 13 amino acids. The chain's CDR3 is CASSQWTSDVQYF. The CDR3 DNA reads as TGCGCCAGCAGCCAGTGGACTAGCGATGTGCAGTACTTC.

This rearrangement joins TRBV27 to TRBJ1-1; weak D call: TRBD1 (6 bases). V shed 4 bases and J shed 0 bases, with 18 bases lying between them. The CDR3 loop spans 17 amino acids. Germline CDR1 MNHEY, CDR2 SMNVEV (reference sequence). The CDR3 reads CASSSKGGGTLNTEAFF. Here the CDR3 DNA reads TGTGCCAGCAGTTCCAAAGGGGGGGGGACGCTGAACACTGAAGCTTTCTTT.

In this sample, this clone turned up a few times. The chain is built from TRBV9 and TRBJ2-3, with unresolved D. Trimming took 0 bases from V and 2 from J, leaving 10 bases between them. The CDR3 is 15 amino acids. Germline V gene sequence: CDR1 SGDLS, CDR2 YYNGEE. Written as DNA, the CDR3 is TGTGCCAGCAGCGTAGATGGCAGCCCCACAGATACGCAGTATTTT. Protein sequence: CASSVDGSPTDTQYF.

The rearrangement joins TRBV19 to TRBJ1-1, with D unresolved. V was trimmed by 3 bases and J by 3 bases, leaving 11 bases between them. The length of the CDR3 is 14 residues. Per the germline V gene, CDR1 is LNHDA and CDR2 is SQIVND (reference sequence). The CDR3 bases are TGTGCCAGTAGTATGGGCCCAGTGTACACTGAAGCTTTCTTT. Translating it yields CASSMGPVYTEAFF. Based on the CDR3 plus reference TRBV19 and TRBJ1-1, the full variable domain is DGGITQSPKYLFRKEGQNVTLSCEQNLNHDAMYWYRQDPGQGLRLIYYSQIVNDFQKGDIAEGYSVSREKKESFPLTVTSAQKNPTAFYLCASSMGPVYTEAFFGQGTRLTVV.

CDR3 region: CASNRDGGNSPLHF. The CDR3 DNA is TGTGCCAGTAACCGGGACGGGGGGAATTCACCCCTCCACTTT. The rearrangement uses TRBV19 and TRBJ1-6; D might be TRBD1 (5 bases). V was cut by 7 bases and J by 7 bases, with 14 bases left in between. This CDR3 region has 14 residues. CDR1 and CDR2 (germline): LNHDA, SQIVND (reference sequence).

This sequence joins TRBV28 and TRBJ1-3; D remains unclear. The CDR3 spans 11 residues. Trimming removed 5 bases at V and 7 bases at J, with 6 bases between. Looked up from germline, CDR1 is MDHEN and CDR2 is SYDVKM. The CDR3 nucleotides read TGTGCCAGCAGTACCCCGAACACCATATATTTT. Translation: CASSTPNTIYF.

The gene calls are TRBV4-2 and TRBJ2-3; D may match TRBD1 or TRBD2 (5 bases each). The CDR3 consists of 14 residues. Deletions cut 0 bases from V and 6 bases from J, with 10 bases between. Germline values: CDR1 LGHNA, CDR2 YNFKEQ. The CDR3 region has the DNA TGTGCCAGCAGCCAAGATCTGGGGGAGGATACGCAGTATTTT. Its translation: CASSQDLGEDTQYF.

The CDR3 is CASSQDGGREQFF. The CDR3 DNA is TGCGCCAGCAGCCAAGATGGGGGGCGCGAGCAGTTCTTC. The V call is TRBV4-1, the J call TRBJ2-1; D possibly matches TRBD1 or TRBD2 (6 bases each). Germline loops: CDR1 MGHRA, CDR2 YSYEKL. V shed 0 bases and J shed 10 bases, with 10 bases lying between them. The CDR3 contains 13 residues.

V usage is TRBV7-9 and J usage is TRBJ2-1; D is uncertain. Trimming pared 2 bases from V and 0 bases from J, leaving 14 bases between. This CDR3 is 17 amino acids long. CDR1 is SEHNR and CDR2 is FQNEAQ in the germline V gene (reference sequence). This CDR3 is CASSLPQVLSSYNEQFF. The CDR3 nucleotides are TGTGCCAGCAGCTTACCTCAGGTCTTAAGCTCCTACAATGAGCAGTTCTTC.

The chain is built from TRBV5-4 and TRBJ1-1; D gene ambiguous. V lost 2 bases, J lost 3 bases, and 5 bases lay in between. The CDR3 is made up of 12 amino acids. In germline, CDR1 is SGHNT, CDR2 YYREEE (reference sequence). The DNA of the CDR3 is TGTGCCAGCAGCTTACGGGACACTGAAGCTTTCTTT. Translation: CASSLRDTEAFF.